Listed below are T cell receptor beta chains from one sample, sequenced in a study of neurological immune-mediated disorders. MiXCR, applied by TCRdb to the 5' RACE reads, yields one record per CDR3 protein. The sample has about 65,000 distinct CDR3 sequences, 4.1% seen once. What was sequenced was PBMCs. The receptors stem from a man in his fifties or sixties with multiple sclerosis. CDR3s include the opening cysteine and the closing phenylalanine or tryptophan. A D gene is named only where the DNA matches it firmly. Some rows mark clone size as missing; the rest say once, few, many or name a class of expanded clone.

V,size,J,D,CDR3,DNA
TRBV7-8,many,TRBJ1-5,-,CASSLTGGGNQPQHF,TGTGCCAGCAGCTTAACTGGCGGGGGCAATCAGCCCCAGCATTTT
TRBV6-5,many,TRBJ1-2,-,CASSFRAYSNYGYTF,TGTGCCAGCAGTTTCAGGGCTTACTCTAACTATGGCTACACCTTC
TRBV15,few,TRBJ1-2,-,CATSSGDTYNYGYTF,TGTGCCACCAGCAGCGGCGACACGTATAACTATGGCTACACCTTC
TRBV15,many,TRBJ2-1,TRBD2,CATSMIAGGPNEQFF,TGTGCCACCAGCATGATAGCGGGGGGGCCAAATGAGCAGTTCTTC
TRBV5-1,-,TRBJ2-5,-,CASSREKQETQYF,TGCGCCAGCAGCCGGGAAAAACAAGAGACCCAGTACTTC
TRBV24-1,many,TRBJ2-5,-,CATSGPDPGETQYF,TGTGCCACCAGTGGTCCAGACCCCGGGGAGACCCAGTACTTC
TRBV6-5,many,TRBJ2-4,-,CASSYSGPVAKNIQYF,TGTGCCAGCAGTTACTCGGGGCCCGTAGCCAAAAACATTCAGTACTTC
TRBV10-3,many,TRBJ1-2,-,CAISGSKSGRLDYGYTF,TGTGCCATCAGTGGATCAAAATCGGGCCGACTTGACTATGGCTACACCTTC
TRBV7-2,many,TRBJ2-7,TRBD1,CASSPEDRGPYEQYF,TGTGCCAGCAGTCCCGAGGACAGGGGTCCCTACGAGCAGTACTTC
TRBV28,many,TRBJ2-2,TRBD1,CASSPTGGLDTGELFF,TGTGCCAGCAGTCCTACAGGGGGCTTGGACACCGGGGAGCTGTTTTTT
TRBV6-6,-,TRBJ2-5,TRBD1,CASSSSDRVGETQYF,TGTGCCAGCAGTTCCTCCGACAGGGTGGGTGAGACCCAGTACTTC
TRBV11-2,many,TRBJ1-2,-,CASSRQGLSAYGYTF,TGTGCCAGCAGCCGTCAGGGGCTCTCAGCCTATGGCTACACCTTC
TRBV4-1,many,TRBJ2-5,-,CASSQGVPETQYF,TGCGCCAGCAGCCAAGGAGTTCCGGAGACCCAGTACTTC
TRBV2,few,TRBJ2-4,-,CASSVGHLLAKNIQYF,TGTGCCAGCAGTGTTGGGCACCTACTAGCCAAAAACATTCAGTACTTC
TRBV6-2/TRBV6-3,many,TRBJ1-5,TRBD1,CASSTLMTGPPGVSQNF,TGTGCCAGCAGTACCCTAATGACAGGGCCCCCAGGGGTGTCCCAGAATTTT
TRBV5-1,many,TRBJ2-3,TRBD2,CASNSHGTRGTDTQYF,TGCGCCAGCAACTCCCACGGGACTAGAGGCACAGATACGCAGTATTTT
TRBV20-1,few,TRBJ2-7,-,CSAGSGTLYEQYF,TGCAGTGCTGGTTCGGGCACCCTCTACGAGCAGTACTTC
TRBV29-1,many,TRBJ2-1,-,CSVEEEQDESEQFF,TGCAGCGTTGAAGAAGAACAGGATGAGAGTGAGCAGTTCTTC
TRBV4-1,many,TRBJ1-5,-,CASSQDAANQPQNF,TGCGCCAGCAGCCAAGATGCCGCTAATCAGCCCCAGAATTTT
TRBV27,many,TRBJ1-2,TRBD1,CASSFNPGQGTGYTF,TGTGCCAGCAGTTTTAATCCGGGACAGGGGACCGGCTACACCTTC
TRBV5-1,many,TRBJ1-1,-,CASSLSGTVNTEAFF,TGCGCCAGCAGCTTGTCGGGCACAGTGAACACTGAAGCTTTCTTT
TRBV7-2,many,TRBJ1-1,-,CASSWSPETEAFF,TGTGCCAGCAGCTGGAGCCCAGAAACTGAAGCTTTCTTT
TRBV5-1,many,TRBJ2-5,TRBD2,CASSFTSGVQETQYF,TGCGCCAGCAGCTTTACTAGCGGGGTCCAAGAGACCCAGTACTTC
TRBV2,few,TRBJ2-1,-,CASSELAVSYNEQFF,TGTGCCAGCAGTGAGTTGGCGGTCTCCTACAATGAGCAGTTCTTC
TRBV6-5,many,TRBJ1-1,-,CASRKRMATEAFF,TGTGCCAGCAGAAAAAGGATGGCCACTGAAGCTTTCTTT
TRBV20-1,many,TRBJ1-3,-,CSARAGGNTIYF,TGCAGTGCTAGAGCGGGAGGAAACACCATATATTTT
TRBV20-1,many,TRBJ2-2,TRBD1,CSARRTGNTGELFF,TGCAGTGCTAGAAGGACAGGGAACACCGGGGAGCTGTTTTTT
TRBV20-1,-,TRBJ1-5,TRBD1,CSARDLTTGVSNQPQNF,TGCAGTGCTAGAGATCTAACGACAGGGGTAAGCAATCAGCCCCAGAATTTT
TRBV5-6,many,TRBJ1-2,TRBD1,CASSPPDRGRGYGYTF,TGTGCCAGCAGCCCCCCCGACAGGGGTCGGGGCTATGGCTACACCTTC
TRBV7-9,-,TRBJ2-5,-,CASSLYAGETQYF,TGTGCCAGCAGCTTATACGCAGGAGAGACCCAGTACTTC
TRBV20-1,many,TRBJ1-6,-,CSAIGAINSPLNF,TGCAGTGCGATTGGAGCCATTAATTCACCCCTCAACTTT
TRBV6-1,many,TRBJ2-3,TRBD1,CASNNPGTGRNTQYF,TGTGCCAGCAACAATCCCGGGACAGGGAGGAATACGCAGTATTTT
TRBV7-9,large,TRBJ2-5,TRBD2,CASSLTSGQETQYF,TGTGCCAGCAGCTTAACTAGCGGCCAAGAGACCCAGTACTTC
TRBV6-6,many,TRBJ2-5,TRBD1,CASRVATGVGETQYF,TGTGCCAGCAGGGTCGCGACAGGGGTGGGAGAGACCCAGTACTTC
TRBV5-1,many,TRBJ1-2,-,CASGRGDGNYGYTF,TGCGCCAGCGGTCGAGGGGACGGTAACTATGGCTACACCTTC
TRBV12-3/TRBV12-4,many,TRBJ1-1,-,CASSSAGRTEAFF,TGTGCCAGCAGTTCCGCGGGGAGGACTGAAGCTTTCTTT
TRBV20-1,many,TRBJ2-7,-,CSARIAAGGEQYF,TGCAGTGCTAGAATTGCAGCTGGGGGCGAGCAGTACTTC
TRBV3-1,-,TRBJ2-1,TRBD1,CASSPPPGQGFIRQFF,TGTGCCAGCAGCCCCCCGCCGGGACAGGGTTTTATAAGGCAGTTCTTC
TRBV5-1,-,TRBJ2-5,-,CASSLGGGNGETQYF,TGCGCCAGCAGCTTGGGAGGGGGAAACGGAGAGACCCAGTACTTC
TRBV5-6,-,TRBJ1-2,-,CASRKQGARNYGYTF,TGTGCCAGCAGAAAACAGGGCGCTCGTAACTATGGCTACACCTTC